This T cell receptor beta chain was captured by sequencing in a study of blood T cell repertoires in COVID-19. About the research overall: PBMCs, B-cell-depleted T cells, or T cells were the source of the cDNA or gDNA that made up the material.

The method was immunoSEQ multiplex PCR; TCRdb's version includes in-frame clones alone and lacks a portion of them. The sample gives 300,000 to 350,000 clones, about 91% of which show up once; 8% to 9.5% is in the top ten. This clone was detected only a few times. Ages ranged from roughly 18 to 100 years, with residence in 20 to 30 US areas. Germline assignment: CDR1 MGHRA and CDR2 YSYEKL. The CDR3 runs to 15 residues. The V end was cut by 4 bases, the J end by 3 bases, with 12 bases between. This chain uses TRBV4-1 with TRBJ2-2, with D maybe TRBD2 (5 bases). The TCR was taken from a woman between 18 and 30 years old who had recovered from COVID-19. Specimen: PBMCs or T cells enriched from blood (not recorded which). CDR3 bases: TGCGCCAGCAGCCTCGCGGTTAGCGACACCGGGGAGCTGTTTTTT. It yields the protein CASSLAVSDTGELFF.